This T cell receptor beta chain was identified in a study of metastatic and nonmetastatic thyroid tumors. Per the germline V gene, CDR1 is SGHNT and CDR2 is YENEEA. V lost 5 bases, J lost 3 bases, and 5 bases stayed unmatched. CDR3 length: 14 amino acids. There were no patients who had received any treatment before thyroid surgery. This clone was seen a few times. With MiXCR, TCRdb called clones anew from the PCR reads. This table has 70,000 or so clones, 11% to 15% appearing once. The chain combines TRBV11-3 with TRBJ2-7; TRBD1 matches 9 bases. The TCR sequence derives from a male donor with papillary thyroid cancer or a benign thyroid nodule (not recorded which). Some clones in this sample may be carry-over from other donors' samples. Sequences were obtained from blood. The CDR3 sequence is CASSPRDRDYEQYF. The CDR3 region has the DNA TGTGCCAGCAGCCCCCGGGACAGGGACTACGAGCAGTACTTC.